The 14 T cell receptor beta chains below were found in one sample sequenced in a study of blood T cell repertoires in COVID-19 (dated by TCRdb to about 2020). The library relied on the immunoSEQ multiplex PCR assay. In TCRdb, the immuneACCESS table is reduced to in-frame sequences with V and J assigned. These tables do not hold every clone; where another copy was compared, an unresolved V gene accounts for under half, and the others remain unexplained. Within this sample are some 60,000 clones, with about four fifths of them counted one time only. The ten largest clones capture approximately 3.5% of the sample. What was sequenced was peripheral blood. These receptors were collected from a woman aged 80 or over with acute or convalescent COVID-19.

The CDR3 is CASSLGTSSDTQYF. CDR3 coding DNA: TGTGCCAGCAGCTTGGGGACTAGTTCGGATACGCAGTATTTT. This chain uses TRBV7-2 with TRBJ2-3; TRBD2 matches at 8 bases. The V gene's germline CDR1 is SGHTA and CDR2 FQGNSA. V lost 3 bases, J lost 6 bases, and 5 bases stayed unmatched. The CDR3 runs 14 residues. The variable domain in full, completed from reference TRBV7-2 and TRBJ2-3, reads GAGVSQSPSNKVTEKGKDVELRCDPISGHTALYWYRQSLGQGLEFLIYFQGNSAPDKSGLPSDRFSAERTGGSVSTLTIQRTQQEDSAVYLCASSLGTSSDTQYFGPGTRLTVL.

The V gene is TRBV7-3, the J gene TRBJ2-2; 9 nucleotides align to TRBD2. The CDR3 consists of 16 residues. Germline CDR1 reads SGHTA; CDR2 reads FQGTGA. J gave up 3 bases and V 2 bases, and 4 bases lay outside the gene matches. The CDR3 coding sequence is TGTGCCAGCAGCTTATCCAGCGGGAGGTACACCGGGGAGCTGTTTTTT. Amino acids: CASSLSSGRYTGELFF.

The rearrangement links TRBV6-2 or TRBV6-3 to TRBJ2-7; 7 bases map to TRBD2. The V gene end was trimmed by 5 bases and the J gene end by 0 bases; junction bases not matched to a gene: 7. This CDR3 is 15 amino acids long. From germline, CDR1 is MNHEY and CDR2 SVGEGT. The CDR3 region has the DNA TGTGCCAGCAGTCCGAGGGGCGGGGGCTCCTACGAGCAGTACTTC. It encodes CASSPRGGGSYEQYF.

V and J are TRBV28 and TRBJ2-7, with D possibly TRBD2 on 7 matching bases. Trimming took 2 bases from V and 5 from J, leaving 10 bases between them. The CDR3 loop spans 13 amino acids. The V gene's germline CDR1 is MDHEN and CDR2 SYDVKM. CDR3 DNA sequence: TGTGCCAGCAGTTTAGTAGGGGGGGACGAGCAGTACTTC. This gives the protein CASSLVGGDEQYF.

V usage is TRBV2 and J usage is TRBJ1-5; D perhaps matches TRBD1 (6 bases). The CDR3 has 15 residues. V gave up 4 bases and J gave up 6 bases, with 16 bases separating them. Per germline, CDR1 SNHLY and CDR2 FYNNEI. The CDR3 here is CASSVMSTGSQPQHF. CDR3 in DNA: TGTGCCAGCAGTGTCATGTCGACAGGCAGTCAGCCCCAGCATTTT.

The rearrangement links TRBV30 to TRBJ1-2, with D maybe TRBD1 (5 bases). CDR1 GTSNPN and CDR2 SVGIG come from the germline V gene (reference sequence). The V end lost 0 bases, the J end lost 6 bases, and 14 bases lay between the germline ends. This CDR3 spans 14 amino acids. Here the CDR3 reads CAWSVRRGLHGYTF. CDR3 nucleotides: TGTGCCTGGAGTGTGAGGAGGGGTTTGCATGGCTACACCTTC.

The V gene is TRBV30, the J gene TRBJ2-4; 7 nucleotides match TRBD2. Germline V gene sequence: CDR1 GTSNPN, CDR2 SVGIG (reference sequence). The CDR3 is made up of 13 amino acids. The ends lost 4 bases at V and 3 bases at J; junction bases unmatched: 3. The DNA for the CDR3 is TGTGCCTGGAACTCGGGAGGCAAAAACATTCAGTACTTC. This translates into CAWNSGGKNIQYF.

The genes are TRBV5-1 and TRBJ2-5, with 9 nucleotides matching TRBD1. In germline, CDR1 is SGHRS, CDR2 YFSETQ. The junction had 8 bases not matched to a gene; V was cut back by 4 bases and J by 7 bases. This CDR3 is built from 14 residues. The CDR3 DNA reads TGCGCCAGCAGCGAACCGGGACAGGGTGCGACCCAGTACTTC. It is translated as CASSEPGQGATQYF.

The chain combines TRBV6-2 or TRBV6-3 with TRBJ1-1; possible D gene TRBD1, 6 bases. Trimming shortened V by 4 bases and J by 5 bases, and 14 bases separated the two germline ends. The CDR3 length is 14 residues. Looked up from germline, CDR1 is MNHEY and CDR2 is SVGEGT. CDR3 nucleotide sequence: TGTGCCAGCAGTTTTCAGGGGAAACGAACTGAAGCTTTCTTT. It translates to CASSFQGKRTEAFF.

The rearrangement links TRBV10-3 to TRBJ2-3; 9 bases fit TRBD1. Germline V gene lookup returns CDR1 ENHRY and CDR2 SYGVKD. The CDR3 contains 15 residues. With 3 bases clipped from V and 4 bases from J, the junction kept 5 bases outside the gene matches. CDR3 in DNA: TGTGCCATCAGTGACCGGGACAGGGTGGCAGATACGCAGTATTTT. Protein sequence: CAISDRDRVADTQYF.

The chain combines TRBV3-1 (or the pseudogene TRBV3-2) with TRBJ2-3; the D gene is possibly TRBD2 (5 bases). CDR3 length equals 14 residues. Between the trimmed V and J ends, which lost 2 bases and 5 bases, there was a span of 11 bases. Per the germline V gene, CDR1 is LGHDT and CDR2 is YNNKEL (reference sequence). CDR3 bases: TGTGCCAGCAGCCAACGAGGGTCGGAAGATACGCAGTATTTT. It yields the protein CASSQRGSEDTQYF.

J is TRBJ2-1 and V is TRBV7-2; TRBD2 matches at 12 bases. Germline assignment: CDR1 SGHTA and CDR2 FQGNSA. Trimming at V came to 0 bases and at J to 10 bases, leaving 16 bases not matched to a gene. The CDR3 contains 19 residues. The CDR3 nucleotides are TGTGCCAGCAGCTTAGCTACTCGACTAGCGGGAGTCGGCGGGTCCGAGCAGTTCTTC. Its protein is CASSLATRLAGVGGSEQFF.

In nucleotides, the CDR3 is TGTGCCAGCAGTGAAAGAACAGGGTCCTACGAGCAGTACTTC. Protein sequence: CASSERTGSYEQYF. This chain joins TRBV2 and TRBJ2-7, with a tentative D call TRBD1 (6 bases). The germline gives CDR1 SNHLY, CDR2 FYNNEI. The germline V and J ends were trimmed by 2 bases and 1 base, with 9 bases remaining between them. The CDR3 has 14 residues. The full variable domain, in which reference TRBV2 and TRBJ2-7 provide the parts outside the CDR3, is EPEVTQTPSHQVTQMGQEVILRCVPISNHLYFYWYRQILGQKVEFLVSFYNNEISEKSEIFDDQFSVERPDGSNFTLKIRSTKLEDSAMYFCASSERTGSYEQYFGPGTRLTVT.

The gene calls are TRBV19 and TRBJ2-1, with 10 positions matching TRBD1. This CDR3 has 17 residues. Germline CDR1 and CDR2: LNHDA and SQIVND (reference sequence). The junction had 6 bases not matched to a gene; V was cut back by 0 bases and J by 4 bases. The CDR3 is CASSIDRDRGFYNEQFF. CDR3 nucleotides: TGTGCCAGTAGTATAGATCGGGACAGGGGTTTTTACAATGAGCAGTTCTTC.